There are a few counts of the clone carrying this TCR beta chain. Its antigen remains unidentified. Patients with ophthalmopathy all had a Clinical Activity Score of at least 3, a NOSPECS grade of at least 4 and duration under 3 months. The data belong to a study of T cells in Graves' hyperthyroidism and ophthalmopathy. Study-wide points: Classification by a 13 V-J model distinguished ophthalmopathy from stable hyperthyroidism.

This CDR3 is built from 14 residues. V lost 3 bases to trimming and J lost 1 base, with 12 bases between them. Germline loops: CDR1 SQVTM, CDR2 ANQGSEA. Template material for amplifying TCR beta CDR3 regions consisted of RNA transcripts. When the TCR CDR3 underwent first-round RT-PCR, the HTBI primer set was used. TCRdb recomputed calls from the multiplex PCR reads with MiXCR, one row per CDR3 protein. The sample records some 500,000 distinct CDR3 sequences, less than 25% being singletons. The sequence was collected from a woman in her 30s with Graves' ophthalmopathy. The sequenced sample was blood. The chain links TRBV29-1 to TRBJ1-1; D unresolved. The CDR3 here is CSVDNRRANTEAFF. Written as DNA, the CDR3 is TGCAGCGTTGACAATAGGCGGGCGAACACTGAAGCTTTCTTT.